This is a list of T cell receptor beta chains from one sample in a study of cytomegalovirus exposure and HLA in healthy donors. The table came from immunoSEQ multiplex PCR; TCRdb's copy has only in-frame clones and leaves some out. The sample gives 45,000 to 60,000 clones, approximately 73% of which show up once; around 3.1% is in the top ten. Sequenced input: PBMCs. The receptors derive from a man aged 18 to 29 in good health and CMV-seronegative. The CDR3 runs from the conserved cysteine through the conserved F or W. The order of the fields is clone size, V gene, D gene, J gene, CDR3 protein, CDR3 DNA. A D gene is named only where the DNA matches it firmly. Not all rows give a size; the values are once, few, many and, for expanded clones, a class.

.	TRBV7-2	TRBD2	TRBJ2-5	CASSLGSGTTQYF	TGTGCCAGCAGCTTAGGTAGCGGGACAACCCAGTACTTC
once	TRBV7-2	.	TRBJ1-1	CASSLRAAGASENTEAFF	TGTGCCAGCAGCTTAAGGGCGGCAGGGGCCTCTGAGAACACTGAAGCTTTCTTT
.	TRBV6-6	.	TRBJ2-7	CASGSKGVLYEQYF	TGTGCCAGCGGCTCGAAGGGAGTGCTCTACGAGCAGTACTTC
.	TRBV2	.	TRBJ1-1	CASKLVGGNTEAFF	TGTGCCAGCAAACTAGTCGGGGGGAACACTGAAGCTTTCTTT
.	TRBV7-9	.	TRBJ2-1	CASSLSLRPYNEQFF	TGTGCCAGCAGCTTAAGTTTGCGGCCCTACAATGAGCAGTTCTTC
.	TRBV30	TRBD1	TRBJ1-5	CAWSVGQATVGNQPQHF	TGTGCCTGGAGTGTAGGACAGGCCACGGTGGGCAATCAGCCCCAGCATTTT
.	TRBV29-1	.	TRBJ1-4	CSVDWGDANEKLFF	TGCAGCGTTGATTGGGGGGATGCTAATGAAAAACTGTTTTTT
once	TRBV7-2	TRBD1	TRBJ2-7	CASSQDRLGAYEQYF	TGTGCCAGCAGCCAGGACAGGTTGGGGGCCTACGAGCAGTACTTC
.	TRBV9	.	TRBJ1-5	CASSVAGGRNQPQHF	TGTGCCAGCAGCGTAGCGGGGGGGCGCAATCAGCCCCAGCATTTT
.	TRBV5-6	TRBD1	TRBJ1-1	CASSLDGQGEVRGTEAFF	TGTGCCAGCAGCCTAGACGGACAGGGGGAGGTAAGGGGCACTGAAGCTTTCTTT
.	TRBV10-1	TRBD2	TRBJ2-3	CASSGLADPTDTQYF	TGCGCCAGCAGCGGACTAGCGGACCCCACAGATACGCAGTATTTT
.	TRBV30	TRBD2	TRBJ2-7	CAWSDGGYSYEQYF	TGTGCCTGGAGTGACGGGGGGTACTCCTACGAGCAGTACTTC
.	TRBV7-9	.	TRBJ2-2	CASSSRQDRGTGELFF	TGTGCCAGCAGCTCCAGACAGGATCGAGGCACCGGGGAGCTGTTTTTT
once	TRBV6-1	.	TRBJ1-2	CASSHENANYGYTF	TGTGCCAGCAGCCACGAGAACGCTAACTATGGCTACACCTTC
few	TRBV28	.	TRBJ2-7	CASRRLGLSYEQYF	TGTGCCAGCAGGAGATTGGGGCTATCCTACGAGCAGTACTTC
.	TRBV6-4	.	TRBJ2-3	CASSTGTTSTDTQYF	TGTGCCAGCAGCACCGGGACAACTAGCACAGATACGCAGTATTTT